These 12 T cell receptor beta chains were all obtained from the same sample, sequenced in a study of T cell responses to AZD1222 COVID-19 vaccine (dated by TCRdb to 2020 to 2023). Receptors were amplified or captured by the immunoSEQ multiplex PCR assay. TCRdb took this table from immuneACCESS and kept in-frame rearrangements with V and J called. Such tables lack part of the clones; where checked against another copy, unresolved V genes explain under half of the gap, and the rest is unexplained. The sample yields under 200,000 clones; less than 95% were counted once. The ten largest clonotypes hold less than 5.5% of the sample. The time point label on this specimen signifies: baseline before first vaccination. The material was peripheral blood, obtained on day 0 of AZD1222 vaccination. The source is an adult in good health.

The rearrangement joins TRBV7-9 to TRBJ2-3; D perhaps matches TRBD2 (5 bases). The V end lost 2 bases, the J end lost 1 base, and 10 bases lay between the germline ends. Germline assignment: CDR1 SEHNR and CDR2 FQNEAQ (reference sequence). The CDR3 covers 15 residues. CDR3 sequence reads: CASSLRKLGTDTQYF. CDR3 nucleotides: TGTGCCAGCAGCTTACGGAAACTAGGCACAGATACGCAGTATTTT.

The gene calls are TRBV18 and TRBJ2-7; possibly TRBD1 for D (5 bases). The CDR3 sequence is 13 residues long. The germline gives CDR1 KGHSH, CDR2 LQKENI. V gave up 3 bases and J gave up 4 bases, with 10 bases separating them. CDR3 loop: CASSPSREYEQYF. The CDR3 DNA follows: TGTGCCAGCTCACCGTCCAGGGAATACGAGCAGTACTTC.

The genes are TRBV3-1 (or the pseudogene TRBV3-2) and TRBJ2-7; tentatively, D is TRBD2 (7 bases). Germline V gene lookup returns CDR1 LGHDT and CDR2 YNNKEL (reference sequence). CDR3 length: 13 residues. V was cut by 8 bases and J by 3 bases, with 14 bases left in between. CDR3 nucleotide sequence: TGTGCCAGCTCGGGGGGCTCCCTCTACGAGCAGTACTTC. Its protein product is CASSGGSLYEQYF.

The table lists this clone with a few counts. This rearrangement joins TRBV6-5 to TRBJ2-7; D is unresolved. The CDR3 is 13 residues long. The germline V gene encodes CDR1 MNHEY and CDR2 SVGAGI. V lost 6 bases and J lost 2, with 11 bases in between. CDR3 sequence reads: CASRRFRTYEQYF. CDR3 sequence (DNA): TGTGCCAGCAGGAGATTCCGTACCTACGAGCAGTACTTC.

V and J are TRBV30 and TRBJ2-7; D is unresolved. V shed 4 bases and J shed 2 bases, with 12 bases lying between them. Germline V gives CDR1 GTSNPN, CDR2 SVGIG (reference sequence). The length of the CDR3 is 13 residues. The CDR3 nucleotides read TGTGCCTGGACCTCCGGCCTCCCCTACGAGCAGTACTTC. Amino acid sequence: CAWTSGLPYEQYF.

V and J are TRBV4-2 and TRBJ1-5; D unresolved. The CDR3 totals 14 residues. V was trimmed by 0 bases and J by 5 bases, leaving 8 bases between them. Germline CDR1 and CDR2: LGHNA and YNFKEQ. CDR3 coding DNA: TGTGCCAGCAGCCAAGATCCCCTTTATCAGCCCCAGCATTTT. It is translated as CASSQDPLYQPQHF.

The chain links TRBV7-6 to TRBJ1-5; no definite D call. With 2 bases removed from V and 2 bases from J, the gap between germline ends came to 7 bases. Germline V gene sequence: CDR1 SGHVS, CDR2 FNYEAQ. There are 14 residues in the CDR3. CDR3 sequence (DNA): TGTGCCAGCAGCTTATTGGGCCGCAATCAGCCCCAGCATTTT. It codes for CASSLLGRNQPQHF. The whole variable domain, remainder taken from reference TRBV7-6 and TRBJ1-5, is GAGVSQSPRYKVTKRGQDVALRCDPISGHVSLYWYRQALGQGPEFLTYFNYEAQQDKSGLPNDRFSAERPEGSISTLTIQRTEQRDSAMYRCASSLLGRNQPQHFGDGTRLSIL.

The genes are TRBV11-2 and TRBJ2-7, with no clear D. V lost 3 bases, J lost 2 bases, and 8 bases lay in between. Germline V gene sequence: CDR1 SGHAT, CDR2 FQNNGV. This CDR3 comprises 13 residues. The CDR3 protein is CASSFPGPYEQYF. CDR3 bases: TGTGCCAGCAGCTTCCCTGGGCCCTACGAGCAGTACTTC. Using reference TRBV11-2 and TRBJ2-7 for the parts outside the CDR3, the full variable domain is EAGVAQSPRYKIIEKRQSVAFWCNPISGHATLYWYQQILGQGPKLLIQFQNNGVVDDSQLPKDRFSAERLKGVDSTLKIQPAKLEDSAVYLCASSFPGPYEQYFGPGTRLTVT.

With regard to this clone: The sample holds other DNA sequences that translate to the same CDR3. The gene calls are TRBV6-4 and TRBJ1-2, with unresolved D. There are 11 residues in the CDR3. Germline CDR1 MRHNA, CDR2 SNTAGT. With 0 bases removed from V and 5 bases from J, the gap between germline ends came to 1 base. The CDR3, as DNA: TGTGCCAGCAGTGACTCGTATGGCTACACCTTC. Translating it yields CASSDSYGYTF.

The chain is built from TRBV2 and TRBJ2-1, with TRBD2 matching 14 bases. Germline loops: CDR1 SNHLY, CDR2 FYNNEI. The ends lost 5 bases at V and 12 bases at J; junction bases unmatched: 9. The CDR3 contains 15 residues. For the CDR3, the DNA is TGTGCCAGCAGTAAGAATGGACTAGCGGGAGGTACGCAGTTCTTC. Translated: CASSKNGLAGGTQFF.

The sample holds one count of this clone. V and J are TRBV2 and TRBJ2-1; D perhaps matches TRBD2 (5 bases). The CDR3 totals 15 residues. V dropped 6 bases and J dropped 1 base, with 13 bases sitting between them. Looked up from germline, CDR1 is SNHLY and CDR2 is FYNNEI. CDR3 protein: CASSSGPGSYNEQFF. The CDR3 DNA is TGTGCCAGCAGCAGTGGTCCGGGATCCTACAATGAGCAGTTCTTC.

V is TRBV18 and J is TRBJ2-7; D is uncertain. From germline, CDR1 is KGHSH and CDR2 LQKENI. The CDR3 loop spans 14 amino acids. Trimming left V 2 bases short and J 6 bases short, with 14 bases between. The CDR3 spells CASSPGVPSSEQYF. The CDR3 nucleotides are TGTGCCAGCTCACCAGGGGTGCCGAGCTCCGAGCAGTACTTC.